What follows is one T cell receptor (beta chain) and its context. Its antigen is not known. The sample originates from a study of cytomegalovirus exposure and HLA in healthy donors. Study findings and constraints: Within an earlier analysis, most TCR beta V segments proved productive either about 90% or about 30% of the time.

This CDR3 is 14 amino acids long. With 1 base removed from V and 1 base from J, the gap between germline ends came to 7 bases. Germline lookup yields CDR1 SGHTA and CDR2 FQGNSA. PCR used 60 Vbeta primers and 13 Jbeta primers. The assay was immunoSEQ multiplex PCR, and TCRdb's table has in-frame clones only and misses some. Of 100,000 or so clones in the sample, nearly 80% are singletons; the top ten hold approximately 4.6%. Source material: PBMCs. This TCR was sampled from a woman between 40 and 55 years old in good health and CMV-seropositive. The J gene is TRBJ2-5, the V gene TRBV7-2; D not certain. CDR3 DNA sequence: TGTGCCAGCAGCTTAGGGCAGTCCCAAGAGACCCAGTACTTC. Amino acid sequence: CASSLGQSQETQYF.